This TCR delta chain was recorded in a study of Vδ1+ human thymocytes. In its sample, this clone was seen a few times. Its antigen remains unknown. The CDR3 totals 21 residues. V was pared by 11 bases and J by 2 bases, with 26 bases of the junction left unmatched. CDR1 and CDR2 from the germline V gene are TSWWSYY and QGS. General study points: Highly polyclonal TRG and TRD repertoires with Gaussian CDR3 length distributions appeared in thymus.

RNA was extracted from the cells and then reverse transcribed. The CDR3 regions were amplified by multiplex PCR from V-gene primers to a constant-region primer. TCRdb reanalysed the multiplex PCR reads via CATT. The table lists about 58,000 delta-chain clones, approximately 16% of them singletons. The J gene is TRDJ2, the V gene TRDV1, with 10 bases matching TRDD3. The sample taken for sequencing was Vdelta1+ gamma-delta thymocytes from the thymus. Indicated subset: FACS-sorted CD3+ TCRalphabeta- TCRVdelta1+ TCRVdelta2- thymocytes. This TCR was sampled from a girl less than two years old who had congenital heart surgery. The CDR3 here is CASRVLAYWGIPRRLTAQLFF. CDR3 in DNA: TGTGCTTCTAGGGTCCTCGCTTACTGGGGGATCCCCAGGCGGTTGACAGCACAACTCTTCTTT.